Each of the 20 T cell receptor beta chains below was sequenced from the same sample in a study of CD8 T cells in Susac syndrome. RNA, at about 0.5 to 1 ug, was reverse transcribed with random hexamers. TCRdb re-called the immunoSEQ multiplex PCR reads through MiXCR, storing one row per CDR3 protein. The table records hundreds of thousands of distinct CDR3 sequences, approximately 85% of them present only once. The sample consisted of CD8+ T cells from PBMCs. The source is a human donor with multiple sclerosis.

Only one count was recorded for this clonotype. This chain uses TRBV20-1 with TRBJ1-2, with D possibly TRBD1 on 6 matching bases. The CDR3 totals 15 residues. CDR1 and CDR2 from the germline V gene are DFQATT and SNEGSKA (reference sequence). V was cut by 0 bases and J by 4 bases, with 15 bases left in between. The CDR3: CSARDKGGAFYGYTF. DNA of the CDR3: TGCAGTGCTAGAGATAAGGGGGGCGCCTTCTATGGCTACACCTTC.

V gene TRBV5-1 combines with J gene TRBJ2-1; a possible D gene is TRBD1 (6 bases). CDR1 and CDR2 from the germline V gene are SGHRS and YFSETQ. This CDR3 contains 15 residues. V lost 1 base and J lost 6, with 14 bases in between. CDR3 protein: CASSLTGSRSNEQFF. The CDR3 coding sequence is TGCGCCAGCAGCTTGACAGGGTCTAGATCCAATGAGCAGTTCTTC.

The V call is TRBV27, the J call TRBJ2-1, with D perhaps TRBD1 or TRBD2 (5 bases each). The length of the CDR3 is 19 residues. CDR1 is MNHEY and CDR2 is SMNVEV in the germline V gene (reference sequence). V was clipped by 2 bases and J by 0 bases, with 20 bases between them. CDR3 DNA sequence: TGTGCCAGCAGTTTAGATGGGACGGCTGGCCCGAGCTCCTACAATGAGCAGTTCTTC. This encodes CASSLDGTAGPSSYNEQFF.

V is TRBV28 and J is TRBJ2-7; 7 bases match TRBD1. The CDR3 contains 16 residues. Looked up from germline, CDR1 is MDHEN and CDR2 is SYDVKM. The junction had 10 bases not matched to a gene; V was cut back by 3 bases and J by 2 bases. CDR3 DNA: TGTGCCAGCAGTTTTCAAGGGACAGTTTTAACCTACGAGCAGTACTTC. Protein: CASSFQGTVLTYEQYF.

The V gene is TRBV28, the J gene TRBJ2-3; D call uncertain. Germline CDR1 MDHEN, CDR2 SYDVKM. Trimming took off 6 bases at V and 0 bases at J, with 7 bases between the two ends. CDR3 length: 13 amino acids. This CDR3 is CASSWVSTDTQYF. The CDR3 nucleotides read TGTGCCAGCAGCTGGGTCAGCACAGATACGCAGTATTTT.

J is TRBJ2-7 and V is TRBV10-2, with 8 nucleotides matching TRBD2. Germline CDR1 reads WSHSY; CDR2 reads SAAADI. The CDR3 length is 12 residues. The chain's CDR3 is CASGSGSYEQYF. The DNA of the CDR3 is TGCGCTTCGGGAAGCGGGAGCTACGAGCAGTACTTC.

This clonotype has only one observation. The gene calls are TRBV29-1 and TRBJ1-2, with TRBD1 identical over 9 bases. This CDR3 spans 14 amino acids. CDR1 is SQVTM and CDR2 is ANQGSEA in the germline V gene. Trimming at V came to 3 bases and at J to 4 bases, leaving 6 bases not matched to a gene. CDR3 nucleotides: TGCAGCGTTGACCCCGGGACAGGGAGCTATGGCTACACCTTC. Residues: CSVDPGTGSYGYTF.

This chain connects TRBV12-3 or TRBV12-4 to TRBJ2-1, with D perhaps TRBD2 (5 bases). V shed 6 bases and J shed 7 bases, with 7 bases lying between them. The CDR3 runs 11 residues. The CDR3 loop reads CASRWENEQFF. CDR3 DNA: TGTGCCAGCAGGTGGGAGAATGAGCAGTTCTTC.

A word on this clonotype: One end of the junction is discordant with germline, which a read error may explain. The chain links TRBV27 to TRBJ2-2; 8 bases are a match to TRBD2. The CDR3 runs to 18 residues. CDR1 is MNHEY, CDR2 SMNVEV, per germline (reference sequence). The CDR3: CASSLSPQRELITGELFF. In DNA form, the CDR3 reads TGTGCCAGCAGTCTATCCCCCCAGCGGGAGCTCATCACCGGGGAGCTGTTTTTT.

The chain recombines TRBV28 with TRBJ2-3; no reliable D call. The CDR3 loop spans 16 amino acids. CDR1 and CDR2 (germline): MDHEN, SYDVKM. Trimming removed 6 bases from V and 6 bases from J, with 22 bases in between. The CDR3: CASSDRPGVYADTQYF. The CDR3 coding sequence is TGTGCCAGCAGCGATCGGCCAGGAGTCTATGCGGATACGCAGTATTTT.

The rearrangement joins TRBV28 to TRBJ2-7; D call uncertain. This CDR3 region has 15 residues. V gave up 7 bases and J gave up 2 bases, with 18 bases separating them. Germline V gives CDR1 MDHEN, CDR2 SYDVKM. In nucleotides, the CDR3 is TGTGCCAGCACCGTGACGGGTAATGAAGCCTACGAGCAGTACTTC. It translates to CASTVTGNEAYEQYF. Filled out from reference TRBV28 and TRBJ2-7, the complete variable domain reads DVKVTQSSRYLVKRTGEKVFLECVQDMDHENMFWYRQDPGLGLRLIYFSYDVKMKEKGDIPEGYSVSREKKERFSLILESASTNQTSMYLCASTVTGNEAYEQYFGPGTRLTVT.

The rearrangement uses TRBV20-1 and TRBJ2-7, with D unclear. The CDR3 extends over 14 amino acids. The germline V gene encodes CDR1 DFQATT and CDR2 SNEGSKA (reference sequence). The V and J ends lost 5 bases and 2 bases respectively, with 16 bases between them. DNA of the CDR3: TGCAGTGCTCCCCCTCTGGTGGGCCCCTACGAGCAGTACTTC. This encodes CSAPPLVGPYEQYF.

This clonotype was seen only a few times. The gene calls are TRBV5-6 and TRBJ1-1; TRBD1 might be the D (6 bases). Germline V lookup: CDR1 SGHDT, CDR2 YYEEEE. Trimming cost V 4 bases and J 1 base, with 11 bases left between them. This CDR3 is 14 amino acids long. This chain's CDR3 is CASSIQGPNTEAFF. DNA for the CDR3: TGTGCCAGCAGCATACAGGGCCCGAACACTGAAGCTTTCTTT.

The chain combines TRBV11-2 with TRBJ2-5; D may correspond to TRBD1 or TRBD2 (5 bases each). Trimming pared 4 bases from V and 2 bases from J, leaving 17 bases between. The CDR3 runs to 16 residues. Germline values: CDR1 SGHAT, CDR2 FQNNGV. The CDR3 DNA sequence: TGTGCCAGCAGCTCGGAGTGGGGGTCCGCACAAGAGACCCAGTACTTC. Protein sequence: CASSSEWGSAQETQYF.

This chain uses TRBV7-2 with TRBJ2-7; 10 positions agree with TRBD1. CDR1 and CDR2 (germline): SGHTA, FQGNSA. J was trimmed by 6 bases and V by 3 bases; bases with no gene match: 5. The CDR3 covers 14 residues. The CDR3 DNA reads as TGTGCCAGCAGCTTTCTGGGACAGGGGCGCGAGCAGTACTTC. This sequence encodes CASSFLGQGREQYF.

The CDR3 nucleotides read TGTGCCAGCAGTTACGTAGCGGCGTACAATGAGCAGTTCTTC. Translation gives CASSYVAAYNEQFF. The chain links TRBV6-2 or TRBV6-3 to TRBJ2-1; tentative D call: TRBD2 (6 bases). The CDR3 totals 14 residues. Per germline, CDR1 MNHEY and CDR2 SVGEGT. Trimming took 2 bases from V and 4 from J, leaving 9 bases between them.

The V gene is TRBV4-3, the J gene TRBJ1-4, with D possibly matching TRBD1 (6 bases). CDR3 length: 17 residues. Germline-derived CDR1 and CDR2 are LGHNA and YSLEER. V was cut by 1 base and J by 6 bases, with 18 bases left in between. The chain's CDR3 is CASSQGTGATEYEKLFF. The DNA for the CDR3 is TGCGCCAGCAGCCAAGGGACGGGGGCGACGGAATATGAAAAACTGTTTTTT.

The V call is TRBV10-3, the J call TRBJ2-3; D is perhaps TRBD1 (5 bases). V lost 3 bases and J lost 2, with 6 bases in between. Germline CDR1 and CDR2: ENHRY and SYGVKD. The CDR3 has 13 residues. The CDR3 region has the DNA TGTGCCATCAGTGACAGGGCCACAGATACGCAGTATTTT. Protein product: CAISDRATDTQYF.

The table lists this clonotype with a few counts. This rearrangement joins TRBV4-1 to TRBJ1-1, with D perhaps TRBD1 (6 bases). V lost 4 bases and J lost 5, with 14 bases in between. Germline CDR1 and CDR2: MGHRA and YSYEKL. This CDR3 comprises 14 residues. The CDR3 DNA reads as TGCGCCAGCAGCCCAGCAGGGGAAGGGACTGAAGCTTTCTTT. The encoded protein is CASSPAGEGTEAFF.

The V call is TRBV7-3, the J call TRBJ2-3; TRBD2 agrees at 7 bases. CDR1 SGHTA and CDR2 FQGTGA come from the germline V gene. V gave up 2 bases and J gave up 6 bases; unmatched junction bases: 14. The CDR3 length is 17 residues. The CDR3 protein is CASSLSPVRGGLDTQYF. The CDR3 DNA is TGTGCCAGCAGCTTATCCCCCGTGAGGGGAGGGTTGGATACGCAGTATTTT.